These 29 T cell receptor beta chains were all obtained from the same sample, sequenced in a study of blood T cell repertoires in COVID-19. Profiled with immunoSEQ multiplex PCR; TCRdb holds only in-frame clones, not every one. The repertoire has about 120,000 clones, 88% of them found once; the top ten carry approximately 0.81%. The sequenced sample consisted of peripheral blood. These receptors were collected from a woman in her forties or fifties with active or convalescent COVID-19.

The CDR3 reads CASSQRELETQYF. Written as DNA, the CDR3 is TGCGCCAGCAGCCAACGGGAGTTGGAGACCCAGTACTTC. This chain links TRBV4-1 with TRBJ2-5, with a weak D call TRBD2 (6 bases). Trimming cost V 2 bases and J 5 bases, with 9 bases left between them. This CDR3 is built from 13 residues. The V gene's germline CDR1 is MGHRA and CDR2 YSYEKL.

This CDR3 reads CASSRTAPMNTEAFF. The DNA for the CDR3 is TGTGCCAGCAGCCGGACTGCTCCCATGAACACTGAAGCTTTCTTT. V and J are TRBV2 and TRBJ1-1, with D hard to call. V was cut by 6 bases and J by 0 bases, with 14 bases left in between. Germline-derived CDR1 and CDR2 are SNHLY and FYNNEI. This CDR3 is built from 15 residues.

The V call is TRBV27, the J call TRBJ1-6; 8 nucleotides line up with TRBD1. J lost 7 bases, V lost 8 bases, and 10 bases had no gene match. CDR1 is MNHEY and CDR2 is SMNVEV in the germline V gene (reference sequence). The length of the CDR3 is 15 residues. DNA of the CDR3: TGTGCCAGCCGAGTATACGGACAGGGAAATTCACCCCTCCACTTT. Encoded protein: CASRVYGQGNSPLHF.

The chain combines TRBV30 with TRBJ1-1; D perhaps matches TRBD1 (5 bases). The V end lost 7 bases, the J end lost 11 bases, and 14 bases lay between the germline ends. The CDR3 length is 10 residues. Per germline, CDR1 GTSNPN and CDR2 SVGIG (reference sequence). Here the CDR3 reads CASVRVTAFF. CDR3 sequence (DNA): TGTGCCTCTGTCAGGGTGACGGCTTTCTTT.

The J gene is TRBJ2-1, the V gene TRBV16; 9 bases match TRBD2. After removal of 0 bases from V and 4 bases from J, the junction contained 4 bases not matched to a gene. The CDR3 is 16 amino acids. Germline CDR1 is KGHSY and CDR2 is FQNENV. The CDR3 DNA reads TGTGCCAGCAGCCAATCCCTAGCGGGGACATACAATGAGCAGTTCTTC. Translation: CASSQSLAGTYNEQFF.

This clone was seen a single time. The chain combines TRBV19 with TRBJ2-6; D is possibly TRBD2 (7 bases). Germline V gene lookup returns CDR1 LNHDA and CDR2 SQIVND (reference sequence). The CDR3 spans 18 residues. With 6 bases removed from V and 0 bases from J, the gap between germline ends came to 18 bases. CDR3 in DNA: TGTGCCAGTAGCAATGGGGGGGCCCTCACCTCTGGGGCCAACGTCCTGACTTTC. Translating it yields CASSNGGALTSGANVLTF. Together with reference TRBV19 and TRBJ2-6, the CDR3 gives the full variable domain: DGGITQSPKYLFRKEGQNVTLSCEQNLNHDAMYWYRQDPGQGLRLIYYSQIVNDFQKGDIAEGYSVSREKKESFPLTVTSAQKNPTAFYLCASSNGGALTSGANVLTFGAGSRLTVL.

CDR3 in DNA: TGTGCCAGCAGCTTAGGATGGCGGGGGGTCTACAATGAGCAGTTCTTC. Encoded protein: CASSLGWRGVYNEQFF. J is TRBJ2-1 and V is TRBV13, with TRBD2 matching over 8 bases. The length of the CDR3 is 16 residues. Germline CDR1 and CDR2: PRHDT and FYEKMQ (reference sequence). V lost 0 bases and J lost 3; bases outside the gene matches: 4. The variable domain in full, completed from reference TRBV13 and TRBJ2-1, reads AAGVIQSPRHLIKEKRETATLKCYPIPRHDTVYWYQQGPGQDPQFLISFYEKMQSDKGSIPDRFSAQQFSDYHSELNMSSLELGDSALYFCASSLGWRGVYNEQFFGPGTRLTVL.

This chain joins TRBV15 and TRBJ2-5, with TRBD1 identical over 7 bases. The CDR3 runs to 15 residues. With V trimmed by 3 bases and J by 4 bases, 8 bases remained unmatched. Germline loops: CDR1 LNHNV, CDR2 YYDKDF (reference sequence). CDR3 bases: TGTGCCACCAGCAGGTTAACAGGGGTCCCAGAGACCCAGTACTTC. This gives the protein CATSRLTGVPETQYF.

The rearrangement joins TRBV7-9 to TRBJ2-7, with D possibly being TRBD2 (5 bases). Germline V lookup: CDR1 SEHNR, CDR2 FQNEAQ (reference sequence). The CDR3 extends over 14 amino acids. V lost 5 bases, J lost 3 bases, and 14 bases lay in between. This CDR3 reads CASSTSLDHYEQYF. DNA of the CDR3: TGTGCCAGCAGCACTAGTCTAGACCACTACGAGCAGTACTTC.

The V call is TRBV25-1, the J call TRBJ1-2, with D possibly being TRBD1 (6 bases). V was shortened by 1 base and J by 0 bases, with 15 bases between the two germline ends. Germline V gene sequence: CDR1 MGHDK, CDR2 SYGVNS. There are 17 residues in the CDR3. This CDR3 is CASSEFRGGGSNYGYTF. CDR3 DNA: TGTGCCAGCAGTGAATTCCGAGGCGGGGGCTCTAACTATGGCTACACCTTC.

The V call is TRBV7-9, the J call TRBJ2-7, with 14 positions matching TRBD2. V lost 5 bases and J lost 3; bases outside the gene matches: 3. Germline V gene sequence: CDR1 SEHNR, CDR2 FQNEAQ (reference sequence). CDR3 size: 15 residues. The CDR3 DNA reads TGTGCCAGCAGCCAGGGACTAGCGGGAGACTACGAGCAGTACTTC. Translating it yields CASSQGLAGDYEQYF.

A single count supports this clone. This sequence joins TRBV15 and TRBJ2-2, with D hard to call. Germline CDR1 LNHNV, CDR2 YYDKDF (reference sequence). The CDR3 contains 12 residues. V lost 6 bases and J 6 bases, leaving 8 bases between the germline ends. The CDR3 region is CATSNPAGELFF. CDR3 nucleotides: TGTGCCACCAGTAATCCAGCCGGGGAGCTGTTTTTT.

The V and J genes are TRBV29-1 and TRBJ2-1, with 8 bases matching TRBD2. This CDR3 comprises 14 residues. With 4 bases clipped from V and 6 bases from J, the junction kept 8 bases outside the gene matches. CDR1 is SQVTM and CDR2 is ANQGSEA in the germline V gene. CDR3 DNA sequence: TGCAGCGTTGGGTCTAGCGGGTTTTCCAATGAGCAGTTCTTC. Amino acids: CSVGSSGFSNEQFF.

The chain joins TRBV2 to TRBJ2-2, with D unclear. Trimming shortened V by 6 bases and J by 5 bases, and 7 bases separated the two germline ends. The CDR3 covers 12 residues. Germline assignment: CDR1 SNHLY and CDR2 FYNNEI. The chain's CDR3 is CASRGETGELFF. The CDR3 DNA reads TGTGCCAGCAGGGGCGAAACCGGGGAGCTGTTTTTT. Together with reference TRBV2 and TRBJ2-2, the CDR3 gives the full variable domain: EPEVTQTPSHQVTQMGQEVILRCVPISNHLYFYWYRQILGQKVEFLVSFYNNEISEKSEIFDDQFSVERPDGSNFTLKIRSTKLEDSAMYFCASRGETGELFFGEGSRLTVL.

The V call is TRBV24-1, the J call TRBJ2-1; 13 bases map to TRBD2. The CDR3 covers 17 residues. Trimming removed 4 bases from V and 5 bases from J; junction bases left unmatched: 7. CDR1 KGHDR and CDR2 SFDVKD come from the germline V gene. DNA for the CDR3: TGTGCCACCAGTGACTCACCGGGACTAGCGGGGAACAATGAGCAGTTCTTC. It encodes CATSDSPGLAGNNEQFF.

The CDR3 DNA reads TGTGCCAGCAGTTTAGTCGACTGGAACACCGGGGAGCTGTTTTTT. Protein product: CASSLVDWNTGELFF. The chain couples TRBV28 to TRBJ2-2, with D uncertain. Trimming pared 2 bases from V and 1 base from J, leaving 8 bases between. Germline V gene data show CDR1 as MDHEN and CDR2 as SYDVKM. There are 15 residues in the CDR3.

The chain joins TRBV4-2 to TRBJ1-2; TRBD1 aligns across 8 bases. With 2 bases clipped from V and 6 bases from J, the junction kept 5 bases outside the gene matches. The germline V gene has CDR1 LGHNA and CDR2 YNFKEQ. The CDR3 has 14 amino acids. CDR3 nucleotide sequence: TGTGCCAGCAGCCAAAAGGGACAGGTTAATGGCTACACCTTC. It is translated as CASSQKGQVNGYTF.

The J gene is TRBJ2-7, the V gene TRBV30; a possible D gene is TRBD1 (6 bases). Germline values: CDR1 GTSNPN, CDR2 SVGIG (reference sequence). Trimming shortened V by 7 bases and J by 2 bases, and 9 bases separated the two germline ends. This CDR3 region has 11 residues. The CDR3 spells CASTGTYEQYF. CDR3 bases: TGTGCCTCAACAGGGACCTACGAGCAGTACTTC.

J is TRBJ2-2 and V is TRBV5-1; 10 bases match TRBD2. CDR1 is SGHRS, CDR2 YFSETQ, per germline. The CDR3 has 15 residues. Losses at the gene ends were 7 bases for V and 6 bases for J; bases not matched to a gene: 9. CDR3 protein: CASSTSGIGSGELFF. The CDR3 DNA sequence: TGCGCCAGCTCTACTAGCGGGATAGGCTCCGGGGAGCTGTTTTTT.

V is TRBV28 and J is TRBJ2-3, with D possibly TRBD1 on 5 matching bases. Trimming removed 6 bases from V and 4 bases from J, with 11 bases in between. Per germline, CDR1 MDHEN and CDR2 SYDVKM. The CDR3 totals 13 residues. CDR3 DNA: TGTGCCAGCAGGGGGCGCTTCGCAGATACGCAGTATTTT. This translates into CASRGRFADTQYF.

V is TRBV19 and J is TRBJ2-5, with 10 bases that match TRBD2. This CDR3 spans 16 amino acids. The V and J ends lost 5 bases and 1 base, in that order; junction bases with no gene match: 7. Germline CDR1 reads LNHDA; CDR2 reads SQIVND (reference sequence). The CDR3 region is CASSGSGLAPQETQYF. The CDR3 nucleotides read TGTGCCAGTAGTGGATCGGGACTAGCGCCCCAAGAGACCCAGTACTTC.

The V and J genes are TRBV28 and TRBJ2-7; 8 bases match TRBD1. CDR3 size: 14 residues. V was pared by 6 bases and J by 3 bases, with 7 bases of the junction left unmatched. Germline V gene lookup returns CDR1 MDHEN and CDR2 SYDVKM. CDR3 nucleotides: TGTGCCAGCAGCGGTGGGGACAGGCTCTACGAGCAGTACTTC. This sequence encodes CASSGGDRLYEQYF. The full variable domain, in which reference TRBV28 and TRBJ2-7 provide the parts outside the CDR3, is DVKVTQSSRYLVKRTGEKVFLECVQDMDHENMFWYRQDPGLGLRLIYFSYDVKMKEKGDIPEGYSVSREKKERFSLILESASTNQTSMYLCASSGGDRLYEQYFGPGTRLTVT.

The J gene is TRBJ1-2, the V gene TRBV13, with D possibly being TRBD1 (5 bases). V was cut by 5 bases and J by 2 bases, with 9 bases left in between. The CDR3 loop spans 13 amino acids. Germline V gene data show CDR1 as PRHDT and CDR2 as FYEKMQ (reference sequence). CDR3 residues: CASSQGQNYGYTF. DNA of the CDR3: TGTGCCAGCAGCCAAGGACAAAACTATGGCTACACCTTC.

The chain joins TRBV3-1 (or the pseudogene TRBV3-2) to TRBJ2-3, with TRBD2 matching over 7 bases. The CDR3 is made up of 16 amino acids. Germline CDR1 LGHDT, CDR2 YNNKEL (reference sequence). V lost 1 base, J lost 9 bases, and 13 bases stayed unmatched. In DNA form, the CDR3 reads TGTGCCAGCAGCCAAGCTCTGGCGGGAGAGTTTAAGACGCAGTATTTT. Translation gives CASSQALAGEFKTQYF.

Only one count was recorded for this clone. This chain connects TRBV27 to TRBJ2-7; 11 bases are shared with TRBD2. The V and J ends lost 6 bases and 3 bases, in that order; junction bases with no gene match: 7. CDR1 MNHEY and CDR2 SMNVEV come from the germline V gene (reference sequence). There are 15 residues in the CDR3. CDR3 bases: TGTGCCAGCAGACTTAGCGGGAGGGGGGACTACGAGCAGTACTTC. This encodes CASRLSGRGDYEQYF.

The chain combines TRBV4-1 with TRBJ2-2, with 14 bases lining up with TRBD2. The V and J ends lost 4 bases and 5 bases, in that order; junction bases with no gene match: 9. Germline V CDR1 and CDR2: MGHRA, YSYEKL. CDR3 length: 18 amino acids. The CDR3: CASSPMGLAGVRTGELFF. The DNA of the CDR3 is TGCGCCAGCAGCCCGATGGGACTAGCGGGAGTGAGGACCGGGGAGCTGTTTTTT.

The V call is TRBV7-9, the J call TRBJ2-7, with TRBD1 matching 7 bases. This CDR3 region has 13 residues. Germline CDR1 SEHNR, CDR2 FQNEAQ (reference sequence). The J segment lost 7 bases and the V segment lost 4 bases, leaving 7 bases of the junction unmatched. This CDR3 is CASSSKGTVEQYF. The CDR3 DNA follows: TGTGCCAGCAGCTCCAAGGGGACAGTAGAGCAGTACTTC.

This CDR3 reads CASSKTSGSDEQYF. CDR3 coding DNA: TGTGCCAGCAGCAAGACTAGCGGGAGCGACGAGCAGTACTTC. The genes are TRBV7-2 and TRBJ2-7; 12 nucleotides align to TRBD2. Germline-derived CDR1 and CDR2 are SGHTA and FQGNSA. Trimming removed 5 bases from V and 5 bases from J; junction bases left unmatched: 4. The CDR3 is 14 residues long.

The chain joins TRBV7-3 to TRBJ2-1; 7 nucleotides match TRBD2. Germline assignment: CDR1 SGHTA and CDR2 FQGTGA. J gave up 7 bases and V 3 bases, and 3 bases lay outside the gene matches. This CDR3 is 13 amino acids long. CDR3 region: CASSLPGRNEQFF. In DNA, the CDR3 is TGTGCCAGCAGCTTGCCCGGGAGGAATGAGCAGTTCTTC.